These T cell receptor beta chains were read from a single sample in a study of shared clonotypes between healthy human individuals. Produced via immunoSEQ multiplex PCR; TCRdb's table is partial and in-frame only. The table has around 700,000 clones, approximately 73% seen once. Sequenced material: memory CD4+ T cells sorted from blood. The origin of the receptors is a woman aged 25 to 39 in good health. Each CDR3 is given with its conserved first and last residue. D genes are given only for firm matches. Size is omitted from some rows. Given values are once, few, many or a class for expanded clones.

>TRBD1|-|TRBJ1-2|TRBV14
TGTGCCAGCAGCCGAAGGACAGGGGTATTGCAGGGTGGCTACACCTTC
CASSRRTGVLQGGYTF
>-|-|TRBJ1-2|TRBV25-1
TGTGCCAGCAGTGAATCCCCCGCCAGCAGGGAGGATGGCTACACCTTC
CASSESPASREDGYTF
>TRBD2|-|TRBJ2-3|TRBV15
TGTGCCACCAGCAGAGAAACTAGCGGTCTGGATACGCAGTATTTT
CATSRETSGLDTQYF
>-|-|TRBJ1-4|TRBV5-1
TGCGCCAGCAGCCCGGGAGGACAGAAGAATGAAAAACTGTTTTTT
CASSPGGQKNEKLFF
>TRBD2|-|TRBJ2-1|TRBV19
TGTGCCAGTAGGTCTAGCGGGGAGGGCTCCTACAATGAGCAGTTCTTC
CASRSSGEGSYNEQFF
>-|-|TRBJ1-5|TRBV7-9
TGTGCCAGCAGCCCCGCGACAGGCGGGGTGGATCAGCCCCAGCATTTT
CASSPATGGVDQPQHF
>TRBD2|-|TRBJ2-3|TRBV5-1
TGCGCCAGCAGCGGGCTAGCGGGGGCCAGCACAGATACGCAGTATTTT
CASSGLAGASTDTQYF
>TRBD2|-|TRBJ2-1|TRBV4-1
TGCGCCAGCAGCCAACCAATTGGGTTGGCGGGAGAGGGCAATGAGCAGTTCTTC
CASSQPIGLAGEGNEQFF
>TRBD2|-|TRBJ2-3|TRBV10-1
TGCGCCAGCAGTCCGGGACTAGCGGGATCAGATACGCAGTATTTT
CASSPGLAGSDTQYF
>TRBD2|-|TRBJ2-1|TRBV5-1
TGCGCCAGCAGCTCCGGCCCCGGAGCGGGAGAAAAGCAGTTCTTC
CASSSGPGAGEKQFF
>TRBD2|-|TRBJ2-7|TRBV4-1
TGCGCCAGCAGCCACCCCGGGACTAGCCGTTACGAGCAGTACTTC
CASSHPGTSRYEQYF
>TRBD1|-|TRBJ2-5|TRBV7-2
TGTGCCAGCAGCTTAGGACAGGGTGAACAGACCCAGTACTTC
CASSLGQGEQTQYF
>-|-|TRBJ1-5|TRBV6-5
TGTGCCAGCAGTTACTATTCAGGGGCGGATCTCCAGCCCCAGCATTTT
CASSYYSGADLQPQHF
>-|few|TRBJ1-2|TRBV15
TGTGCCACCAGCAGGGAAAGGAGGGATGGCTACACCTTC
CATSRERRDGYTF
>TRBD2|-|TRBJ2-3|TRBV7-9
TGTGCCAGCAGCTCGCAACTAGCGGGCACAGATACGCAGTATTTT
CASSSQLAGTDTQYF
>TRBD2|-|TRBJ2-3|TRBV19
TGTGCCACCTCGTCTATCAAACTAGCGGGAGGAAAGAATACGCAGTATTTT
CATSSIKLAGGKNTQYF
>-|-|TRBJ2-1|TRBV6-4
TGTGCCAGCAGTGATAGGGTATCAGGCCTTGCGGAGCAGTTCTTC
CASSDRVSGLAEQFF
>TRBD2|-|TRBJ2-7|TRBV7-2
TGTGCCAGCAGCTTAACTAGCGGGAGCGGAGCCTACGAGCAGTACTTC
CASSLTSGSGAYEQYF
>-|-|TRBJ2-1|TRBV5-4
TGTGCCAGCAGCTTGGGAGGCAATACGAACAATGAGCAGTTCTTC
CASSLGGNTNNEQFF
>TRBD2|-|TRBJ2-1|TRBV19
TGTGCCAGTAGTATAGAGGGACTAGCGGGAGGGTCTATGCAGTTCTTC
CASSIEGLAGGSMQFF
>-|-|TRBJ1-5|TRBV28
TGTGCCAGCATTCGGGGGGGTGGCAATCAGCCCCAGCATTTT
CASIRGGGNQPQHF
>TRBD1|-|TRBJ1-1|TRBV19
TGTGCCAGTAGTCCGGGACAGCTTTTGAACACTGAAGCTTTCTTT
CASSPGQLLNTEAFF
>-|few|TRBJ2-7|TRBV28
TGTGCCAGCAGGGGGGGACAGACTTCCTACGAGCAGTACTTC
CASRGGQTSYEQYF
>-|-|TRBJ2-1|TRBV28
TGTGCCAGCATTAAAGGGGGTCTGGCCTACAATGAGCAGTTCTTC
CASIKGGLAYNEQFF
>-|-|TRBJ2-3|TRBV11-1
TGTGCCAGCAGCTTATTTGTCACCCCGGGGGGCACAGATACGCAGTATTTT
CASSLFVTPGGTDTQYF
>-|many|TRBJ2-3|TRBV19
TGTGCCAGTAGTCGTATCGGAGATACGCAGTATTTT
CASSRIGDTQYF
>-|few|TRBJ1-5|TRBV30
TGTGCCTGGAGTGTAGGTGTTAATCAGCCCCAGCATTTT
CAWSVGVNQPQHF
>-|-|TRBJ2-2|TRBV30
TGTGCCTGGACAGGATACACCGGGGAGCTGTTTTTT
CAWTGYTGELFF
>TRBD1|-|TRBJ1-5|TRBV27
TGTGCCAGCAGTCCCCGACAGGGGCTGAGCAATCAGCCCCAGCATTTT
CASSPRQGLSNQPQHF
>TRBD1|-|TRBJ1-5|TRBV27
TGTGCCAGCAGGAAAACCGGGACAGGGGTCAATCAGCCCCAGCATTTT
CASRKTGTGVNQPQHF
>-|-|TRBJ2-6|TRBV5-4
TGTGCCAGCAGCTTGGGGCAGTTCGGGGCCAACGTCCTGACTTTC
CASSLGQFGANVLTF
>-|-|TRBJ2-5|TRBV19
TGTGCCAGTAGTGCTGGACAGATCTTCTGGGGAGGTGAACAAGAGACCCAGTACTTC
CASSAGQIFWGGEQETQYF
>TRBD1|once|TRBJ1-5|TRBV5-3
TGTGCCAGTGGGGAACACAGGGGGCGCAGGTTCAATCAGCCCCAGCATTTT
CASGEHRGRRFNQPQHF
>-|-|TRBJ2-7|TRBV14
TGTGCCAGCAGCCTGGGTCTCTTACGCGGAGGGTTCTACGAGCAGTACTTC
CASSLGLLRGGFYEQYF
>TRBD1|-|TRBJ1-2|TRBV6-5
TGTGCCAGCAGTAGGGCAGGGGGATTCTACACCTTC
CASSRAGGFYTF
>-|-|TRBJ2-2|TRBV11-1
TGTGCCAGCAGCTTCGCCACTAGCTCGAACACCGGGGAGCTGTTTTTT
CASSFATSSNTGELFF
>-|-|TRBJ1-4|TRBV28
TGTGCCAGCAGTTTATTAGGCGAAAAACTGTTTTTT
CASSLLGEKLFF
>TRBD1|few|TRBJ2-7|TRBV2
TGTGCCAGCAGCGAGGACAGGGGGTACGAGCAGTACTTC
CASSEDRGYEQYF
>-|-|TRBJ1-1|TRBV6-5
TGTGCCAGCAGTTACAGTGGTAGGACTTTGAACACTGAAGCTTTCTTT
CASSYSGRTLNTEAFF
>TRBD1|-|TRBJ2-5|TRBV27
TGTGCCAGCAGCCGTATGGGACAGGGAGAGACCCAGTACTTC
CASSRMGQGETQYF
>-|-|TRBJ2-1|TRBV2
TGTGCCAGCAGGGAAGGCTTGGGGGAGAAGTTCTTC
CASREGLGEKFF
>-|once|TRBJ1-1|TRBV5-1
TGCGCCAGCAGCTTGGGGGCATATGACACTGAAGCTTTCTTT
CASSLGAYDTEAFF
>TRBD1|-|TRBJ2-5|TRBV7-9
TGTGCCAGCAGCGACAGGGGAGAGACCCAGTACTTC
CASSDRGETQYF
>-|once|TRBJ2-1|TRBV19
TGTGCCAGTAGTGCAAGGGCAGGATACTACAATGAGCAGTTCTTC
CASSARAGYYNEQFF
>TRBD1|-|TRBJ1-2|TRBV6-1
TGTGCCAGCAAGTACAGGGGAACCGGCTATGGCTACACCTTC
CASKYRGTGYGYTF
>-|-|TRBJ2-5|TRBV5-6
TGTGCCAGCAGCGAGAACGGAGTCGGGGAGACCCAGTACTTC
CASSENGVGETQYF